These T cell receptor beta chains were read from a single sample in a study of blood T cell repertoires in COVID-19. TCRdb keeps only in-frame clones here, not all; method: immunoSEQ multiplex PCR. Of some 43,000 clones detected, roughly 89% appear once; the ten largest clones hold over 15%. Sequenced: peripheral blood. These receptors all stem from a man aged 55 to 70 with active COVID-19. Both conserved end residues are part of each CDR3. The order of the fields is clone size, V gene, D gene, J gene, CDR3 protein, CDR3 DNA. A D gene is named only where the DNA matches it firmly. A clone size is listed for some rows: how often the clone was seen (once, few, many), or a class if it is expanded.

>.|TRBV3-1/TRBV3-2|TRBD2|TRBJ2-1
CASSPLLAGHYNEQFF
TGTGCCAGCAGCCCCCTACTAGCGGGGCATTACAATGAGCAGTTCTTC
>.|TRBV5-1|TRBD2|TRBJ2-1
CASSLGIAGHNSYNEQFF
TGCGCCAGCAGCTTGGGGATAGCGGGGCATAATTCCTACAATGAGCAGTTCTTC
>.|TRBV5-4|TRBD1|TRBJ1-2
CASSLATGQGTYGYTF
TGTGCCAGCAGCTTGGCCACCGGACAGGGAACCTATGGCTACACCTTC
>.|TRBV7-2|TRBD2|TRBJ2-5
CASSPTGTREETQYF
TGTGCCAGCAGCCCCACAGGGACTAGAGAAGAGACCCAGTACTTC
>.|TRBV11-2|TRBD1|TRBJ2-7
CASSFRGRVGEQYF
TGTGCCAGCAGCTTCAGGGGGCGGGTTGGCGAGCAGTACTTC
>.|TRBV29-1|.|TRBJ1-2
CSVSENRDGYTF
TGCAGCGTTTCGGAGAACAGGGATGGCTACACCTTC
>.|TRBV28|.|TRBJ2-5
CASRAQIQETQYF
TGTGCCAGCCGCGCACAGATCCAAGAGACCCAGTACTTC
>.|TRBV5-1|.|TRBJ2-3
CASSLGGRGNTDTQYF
TGCGCCAGCAGCTTGGGAGGTCGCGGGAACACAGATACGCAGTATTTT
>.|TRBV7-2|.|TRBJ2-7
CASSATRYEQYF
TGTGCCAGCAGCGCAACTCGCTACGAGCAGTACTTC
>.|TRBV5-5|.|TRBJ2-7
CASSLESLGAYEQYF
TGTGCCAGCAGCTTGGAGAGCCTCGGGGCCTACGAGCAGTACTTC
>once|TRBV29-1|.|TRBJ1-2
CSVGREGLNGYTF
TGCAGCGTTGGACGGGAGGGATTGAATGGCTACACCTTC
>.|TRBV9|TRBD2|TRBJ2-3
CASSVAPSGGGGDTQYF
TGTGCCAGCAGCGTAGCTCCGAGCGGCGGGGGGGGCGATACGCAGTATTTT
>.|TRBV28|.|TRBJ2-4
CASSLGGGGQNIQYF
TGTGCCAGCAGTTTAGGGGGAGGGGGGCAAAACATTCAGTACTTC
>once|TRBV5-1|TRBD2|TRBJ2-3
CASSLGTGTSGRTDTQYF
TGCGCCAGCAGCTTGGGAACCGGGACTAGCGGGAGGACAGATACGCAGTATTTT
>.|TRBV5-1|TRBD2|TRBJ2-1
CASSLGASGGASNEQFF
TGCGCCAGCAGCCTCGGGGCTAGCGGGGGGGCCTCCAATGAGCAGTTCTTC
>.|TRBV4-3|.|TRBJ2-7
CASSQDIQAYEQYF
TGCGCCAGCAGCCAAGATATACAGGCCTACGAGCAGTACTTC
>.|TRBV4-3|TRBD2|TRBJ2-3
CASSPGLAGGGADTQYF
TGCGCCAGCAGCCCCGGACTAGCGGGGGGCGGGGCAGATACGCAGTATTTT
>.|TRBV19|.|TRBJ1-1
CASSMTGNTEAFF
TGTGCCAGTAGCATGACAGGGAACACTGAAGCTTTCTTT
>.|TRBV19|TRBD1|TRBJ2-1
CASSITGTGGYNEQFF
TGTGCCAGTAGTATAACCGGGACAGGGGGCTACAATGAGCAGTTCTTC
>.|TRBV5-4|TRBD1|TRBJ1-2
CASSPRTGGRGGYTF
TGTGCCAGCAGCCCCCGGACAGGGGGGAGAGGTGGCTACACCTTC
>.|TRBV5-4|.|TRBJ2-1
CASSLEPSPSYNEQFF
TGTGCCAGCAGCTTGGAGCCTAGCCCGTCCTACAATGAGCAGTTCTTC
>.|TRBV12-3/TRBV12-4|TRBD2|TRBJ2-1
CASSTGTSPEQFF
TGTGCCAGCAGTACCGGGACTAGCCCTGAGCAGTTCTTC
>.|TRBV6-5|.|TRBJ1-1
CASSPTGNTEAFF
TGTGCCAGCAGTCCGACAGGGAACACTGAAGCTTTCTTT
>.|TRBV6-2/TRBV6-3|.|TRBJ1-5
CASSTRRGTDQPQHF
TGTGCCAGCAGTACTAGGCGGGGGACGGATCAGCCCCAGCATTTT
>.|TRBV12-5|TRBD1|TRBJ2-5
CASGLGQGARETQYF
TGTGCTAGTGGTTTGGGACAGGGGGCGCGGGAGACCCAGTACTTC
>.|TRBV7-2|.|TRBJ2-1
CASSLGSRDYNEQFF
TGTGCCAGCAGCTTAGGGTCCAGGGACTACAATGAGCAGTTCTTC
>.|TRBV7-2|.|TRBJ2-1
CASSYRGGEQFF
TGTGCCAGCAGTTACAGGGGGGGGGAGCAGTTCTTC
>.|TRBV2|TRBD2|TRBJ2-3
CASSELGLGADTQYF
TGTGCCAGCAGTGAATTGGGACTAGGAGCAGATACGCAGTATTTT
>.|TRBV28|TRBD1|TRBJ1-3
CASSSGQTSGNTIYF
TGTGCCAGCAGTTCGGGACAGACCTCTGGAAACACCATATATTTT
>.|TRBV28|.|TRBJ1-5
CASSPGTIRLPQHF
TGTGCCAGCAGCCCTGGGACAATACGTCTGCCCCAGCATTTT
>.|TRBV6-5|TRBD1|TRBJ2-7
CASSRDRGRYYEQYF
TGTGCCAGCAGCCGGGACAGGGGGCGATACTACGAGCAGTACTTC
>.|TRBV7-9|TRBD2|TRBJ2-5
CASTLSGGSQETQYF
TGTGCCAGCACCCTTAGCGGGGGGTCTCAAGAGACCCAGTACTTC
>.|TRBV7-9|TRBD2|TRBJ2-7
CASTVGTSGNYEQYF
TGTGCCAGCACCGTAGGGACTAGCGGTAACTACGAGCAGTACTTC
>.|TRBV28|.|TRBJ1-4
CASKPGGRDEKLFF
TGTGCCAGCAAACCCGGGGGGCGCGATGAAAAACTGTTTTTT
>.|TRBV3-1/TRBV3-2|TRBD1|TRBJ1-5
CASSYGTGEQPQHF
TGTGCCAGCAGCTACGGGACAGGGGAGCAGCCCCAGCATTTT
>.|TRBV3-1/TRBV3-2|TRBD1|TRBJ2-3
CASSHPRDRGDTQYF
TGTGCCAGCAGCCACCCCCGGGACAGGGGAGATACGCAGTATTTT
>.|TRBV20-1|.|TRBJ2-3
CSASPYTDTQYF
TGCAGTGCTAGTCCCTACACAGATACGCAGTATTTT
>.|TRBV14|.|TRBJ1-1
CASSQDTGITEAFF
TGTGCCAGCAGCCAAGATACAGGGATCACTGAAGCTTTCTTT
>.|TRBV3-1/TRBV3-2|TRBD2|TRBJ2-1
CASSQGLADYNEQFF
TGTGCCAGCAGCCAAGGACTAGCGGACTACAATGAGCAGTTCTTC
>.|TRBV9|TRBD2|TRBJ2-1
CASSPALAGYNEQFF
TGTGCCAGCAGCCCCGCGCTAGCGGGATACAATGAGCAGTTCTTC
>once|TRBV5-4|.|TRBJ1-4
CASSQSGVVEKLFF
TGTGCCAGCAGCCAGTCGGGGGTCGTCGAAAAACTGTTTTTT
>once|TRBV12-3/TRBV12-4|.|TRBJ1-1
CASSQYSGTEAFF
TGTGCCAGCAGTCAGTATTCGGGCACTGAAGCTTTCTTT
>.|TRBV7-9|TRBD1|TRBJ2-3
CASSLRTGATDTQYF
TGTGCCAGCAGCTTAAGGACAGGGGCGACAGATACGCAGTATTTT
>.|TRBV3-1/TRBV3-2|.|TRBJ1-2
CASSQALIEGTNNYGYTF
TGTGCCAGCAGCCAAGCCTTGATCGAAGGGACAAATAACTATGGCTACACCTTC
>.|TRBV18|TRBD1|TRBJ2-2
CASSPLVAGTDTGELFF
TGTGCCAGCTCACCACTTGTGGCAGGGACAGACACCGGGGAGCTGTTTTTT
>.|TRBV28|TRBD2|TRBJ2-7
CASRPAGGRYEQYF
TGTGCCAGCAGACCAGCGGGGGGGAGGTACGAGCAGTACTTC
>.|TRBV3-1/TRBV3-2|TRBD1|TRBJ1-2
CATQETGLGYTF
TGTGCCACGCAAGAGACAGGGCTGGGCTACACCTTC
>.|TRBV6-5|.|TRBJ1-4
CASRGDPDEKLFF
TGTGCCAGTCGGGGGGATCCAGATGAAAAACTGTTTTTT
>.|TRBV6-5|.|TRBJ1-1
CASQGTTNTEAFF
TGTGCCAGCCAGGGGACGACGAACACTGAAGCTTTCTTT
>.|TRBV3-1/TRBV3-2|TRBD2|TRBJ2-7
CASSPTSGAESYEQYF
TGTGCCAGCAGCCCGACTAGCGGGGCTGAATCCTACGAGCAGTACTTC
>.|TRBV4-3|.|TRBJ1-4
CASSQGGPGMTNEKLFF
TGCGCCAGCAGCCAAGGGGGTCCGGGGATGACTAATGAAAAACTGTTTTTT
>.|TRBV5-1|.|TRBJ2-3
CASSLQDTTDTQYF
TGCGCCAGCAGCTTGCAGGACACGACAGATACGCAGTATTTT